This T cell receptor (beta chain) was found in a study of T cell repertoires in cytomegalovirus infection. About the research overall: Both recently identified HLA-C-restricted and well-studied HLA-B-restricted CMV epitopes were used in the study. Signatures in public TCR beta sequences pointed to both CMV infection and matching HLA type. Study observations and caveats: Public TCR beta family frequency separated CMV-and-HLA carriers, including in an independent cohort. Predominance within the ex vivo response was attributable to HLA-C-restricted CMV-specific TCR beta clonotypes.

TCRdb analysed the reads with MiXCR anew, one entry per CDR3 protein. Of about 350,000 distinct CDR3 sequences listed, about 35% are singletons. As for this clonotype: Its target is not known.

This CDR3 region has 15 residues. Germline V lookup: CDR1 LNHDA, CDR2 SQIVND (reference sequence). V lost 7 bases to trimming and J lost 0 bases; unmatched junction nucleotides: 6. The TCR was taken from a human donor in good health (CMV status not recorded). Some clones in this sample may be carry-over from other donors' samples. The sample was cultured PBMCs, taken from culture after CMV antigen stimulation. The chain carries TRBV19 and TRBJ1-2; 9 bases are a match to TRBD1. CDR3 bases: TGTGCCAGTACGGACAGGGGATTGGCTAACTATGGCTACACCTTC. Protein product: CASTDRGLANYGYTF. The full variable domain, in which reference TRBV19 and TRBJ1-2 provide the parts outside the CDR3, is DGGITQSPKYLFRKEGQNVTLSCEQNLNHDAMYWYRQDPGQGLRLIYYSQIVNDFQKGDIAEGYSVSREKKESFPLTVTSAQKNPTAFYLCASTDRGLANYGYTFGSGTRLTVV.